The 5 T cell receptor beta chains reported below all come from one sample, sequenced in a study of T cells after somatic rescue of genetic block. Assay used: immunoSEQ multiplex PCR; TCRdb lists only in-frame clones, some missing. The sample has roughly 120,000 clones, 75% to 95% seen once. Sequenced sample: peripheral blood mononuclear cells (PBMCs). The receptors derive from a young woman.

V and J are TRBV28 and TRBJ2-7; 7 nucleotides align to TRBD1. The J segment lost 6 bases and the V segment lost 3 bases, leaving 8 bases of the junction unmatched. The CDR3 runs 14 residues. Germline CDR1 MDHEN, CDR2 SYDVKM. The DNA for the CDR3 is TGTGCCAGCAGTTTTGGAGGACAGGCTCGCGAGCAGTACTTC. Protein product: CASSFGGQAREQYF.

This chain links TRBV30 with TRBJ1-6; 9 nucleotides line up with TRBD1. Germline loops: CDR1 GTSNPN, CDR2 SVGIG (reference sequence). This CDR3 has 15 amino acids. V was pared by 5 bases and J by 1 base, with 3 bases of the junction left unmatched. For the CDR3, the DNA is TGTGCCTGGGGGACAGGGATATCCTATAATTCACCCCTCCACTTT. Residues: CAWGTGISYNSPLHF.

The CDR3 is CASSKGQFSNQPQHF. CDR3 DNA: TGTGCCAGCAGCAAGGGACAGTTTAGCAATCAGCCCCAGCATTTT. The V gene is TRBV27, the J gene TRBJ1-5, with TRBD1 matching over 7 bases. This CDR3 has 15 amino acids. Germline assignment: CDR1 MNHEY and CDR2 SMNVEV (reference sequence). J was trimmed by 0 bases and V by 6 bases; bases with no gene match: 5.

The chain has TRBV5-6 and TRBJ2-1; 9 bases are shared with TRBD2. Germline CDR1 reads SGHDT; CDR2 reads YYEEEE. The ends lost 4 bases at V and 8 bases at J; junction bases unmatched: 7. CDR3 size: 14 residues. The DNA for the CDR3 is TGTGCCAGCAGCGCTGGGACTAGCTTTGATGAGCAGTTCTTC. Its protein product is CASSAGTSFDEQFF.

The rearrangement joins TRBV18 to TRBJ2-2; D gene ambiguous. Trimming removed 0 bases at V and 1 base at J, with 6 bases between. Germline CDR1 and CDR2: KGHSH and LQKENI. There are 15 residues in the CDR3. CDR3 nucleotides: TGTGCCAGCTCACCACCAGGCGGGAACACCGGGGAGCTGTTTTTT. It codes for CASSPPGGNTGELFF.